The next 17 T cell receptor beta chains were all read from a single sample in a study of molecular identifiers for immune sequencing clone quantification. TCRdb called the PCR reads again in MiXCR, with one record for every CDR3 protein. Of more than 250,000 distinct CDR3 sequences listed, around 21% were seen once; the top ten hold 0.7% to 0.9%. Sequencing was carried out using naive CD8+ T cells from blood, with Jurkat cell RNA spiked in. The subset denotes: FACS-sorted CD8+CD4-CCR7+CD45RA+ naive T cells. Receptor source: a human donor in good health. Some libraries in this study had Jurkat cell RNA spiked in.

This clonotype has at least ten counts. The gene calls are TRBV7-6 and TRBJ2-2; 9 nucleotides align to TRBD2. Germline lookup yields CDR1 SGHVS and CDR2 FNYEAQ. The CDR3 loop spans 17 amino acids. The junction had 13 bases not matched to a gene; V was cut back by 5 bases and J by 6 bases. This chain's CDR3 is CASSPPGTSHYAGELFF. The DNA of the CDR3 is TGTGCCAGCAGCCCACCCGGGACTAGCCATTATGCCGGGGAGCTGTTTTTT.

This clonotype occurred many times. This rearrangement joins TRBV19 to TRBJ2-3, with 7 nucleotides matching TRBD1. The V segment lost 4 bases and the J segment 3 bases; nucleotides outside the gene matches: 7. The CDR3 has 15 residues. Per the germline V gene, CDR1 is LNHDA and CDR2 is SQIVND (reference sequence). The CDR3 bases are TGTGCCAGTAGTACTACAGGGGTTCTTACAGATACGCAGTATTTT. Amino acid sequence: CASSTTGVLTDTQYF.

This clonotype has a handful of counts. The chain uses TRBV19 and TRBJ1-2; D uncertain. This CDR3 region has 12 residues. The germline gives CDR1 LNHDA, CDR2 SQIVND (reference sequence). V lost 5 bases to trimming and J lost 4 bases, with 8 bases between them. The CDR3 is CASSVWSYGYTF. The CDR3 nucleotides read TGTGCCAGTAGTGTATGGAGCTATGGCTACACCTTC.

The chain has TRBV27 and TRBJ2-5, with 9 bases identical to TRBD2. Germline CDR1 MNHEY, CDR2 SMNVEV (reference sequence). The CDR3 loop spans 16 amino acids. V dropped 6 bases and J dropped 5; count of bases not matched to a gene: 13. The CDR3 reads CASSPEPGLAWETQYF. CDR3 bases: TGTGCCAGCAGCCCGGAGCCTGGACTAGCGTGGGAGACCCAGTACTTC.

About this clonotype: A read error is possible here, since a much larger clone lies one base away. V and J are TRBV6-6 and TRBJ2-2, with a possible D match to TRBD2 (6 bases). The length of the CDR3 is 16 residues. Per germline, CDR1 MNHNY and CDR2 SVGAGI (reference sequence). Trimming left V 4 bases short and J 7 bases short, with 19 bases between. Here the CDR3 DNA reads TGTGCCAGCAGTTTTGCGGGACGGGGGATCATCGGGGAGCTGTTTTTT. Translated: CASSFAGRGIIGELFF.

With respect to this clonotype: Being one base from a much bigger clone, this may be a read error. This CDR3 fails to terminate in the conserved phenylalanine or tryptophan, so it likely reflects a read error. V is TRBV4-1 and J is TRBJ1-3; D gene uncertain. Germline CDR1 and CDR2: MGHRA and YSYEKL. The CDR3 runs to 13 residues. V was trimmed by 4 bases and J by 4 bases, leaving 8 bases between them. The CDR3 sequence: CASSPVGGNTIYL. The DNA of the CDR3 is TGCGCCAGCAGCCCAGTTGGGGGAAACACCATATATCTT.

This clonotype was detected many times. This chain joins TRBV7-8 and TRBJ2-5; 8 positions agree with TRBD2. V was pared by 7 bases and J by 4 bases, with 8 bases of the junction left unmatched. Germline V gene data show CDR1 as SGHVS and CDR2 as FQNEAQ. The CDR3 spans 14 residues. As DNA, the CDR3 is TGTGCCAGCACCCGAGCGGGGGCAGGAGAGACCCAGTACTTC. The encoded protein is CASTRAGAGETQYF.

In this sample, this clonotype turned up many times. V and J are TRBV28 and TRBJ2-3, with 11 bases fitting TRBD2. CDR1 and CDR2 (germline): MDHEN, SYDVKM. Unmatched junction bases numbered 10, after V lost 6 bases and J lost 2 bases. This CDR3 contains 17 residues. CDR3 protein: CASRPRGLAGPTDTQYF. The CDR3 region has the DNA TGTGCCAGCAGGCCCCGCGGACTAGCGGGTCCCACAGATACGCAGTATTTT.

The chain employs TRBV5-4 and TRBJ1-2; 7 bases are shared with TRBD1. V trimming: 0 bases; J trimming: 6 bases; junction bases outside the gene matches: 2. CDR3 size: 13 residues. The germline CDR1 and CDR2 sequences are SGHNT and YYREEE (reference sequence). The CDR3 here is CASSLEGTDGYTF. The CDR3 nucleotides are TGTGCCAGCAGCTTGGAGGGGACAGATGGCTACACCTTC.

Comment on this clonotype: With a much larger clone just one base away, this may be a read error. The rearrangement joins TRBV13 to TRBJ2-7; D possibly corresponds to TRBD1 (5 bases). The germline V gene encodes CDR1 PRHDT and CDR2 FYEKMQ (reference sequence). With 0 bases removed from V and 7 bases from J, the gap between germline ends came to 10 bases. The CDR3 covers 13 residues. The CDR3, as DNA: TGTGCCAGCAGCTTAGGCAGGGTGGGAGAGCAGTACTTC. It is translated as CASSLGRVGEQYF.

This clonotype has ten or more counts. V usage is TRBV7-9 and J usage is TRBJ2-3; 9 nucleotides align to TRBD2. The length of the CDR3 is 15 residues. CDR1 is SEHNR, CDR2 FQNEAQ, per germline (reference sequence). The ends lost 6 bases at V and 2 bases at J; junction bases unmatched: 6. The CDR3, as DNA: TGTGCCAGCAGGGCGGGACTAGCCTACACAGATACGCAGTATTTT. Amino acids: CASRAGLAYTDTQYF.

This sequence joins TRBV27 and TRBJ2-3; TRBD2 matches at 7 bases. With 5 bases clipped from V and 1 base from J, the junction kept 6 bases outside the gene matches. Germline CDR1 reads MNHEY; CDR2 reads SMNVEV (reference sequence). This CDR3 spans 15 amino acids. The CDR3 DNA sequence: TGTGCCAGCAGTAGCGGGACCGACGGCACAGATACGCAGTATTTT. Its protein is CASSSGTDGTDTQYF.

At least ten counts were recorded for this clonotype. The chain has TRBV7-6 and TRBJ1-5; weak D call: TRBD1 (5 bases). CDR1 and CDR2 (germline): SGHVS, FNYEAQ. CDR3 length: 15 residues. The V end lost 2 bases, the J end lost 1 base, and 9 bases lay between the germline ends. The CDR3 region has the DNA TGTGCCAGCAGCTTAACTCGGGACAGCAATCAGCCCCAGCATTTT. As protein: CASSLTRDSNQPQHF.

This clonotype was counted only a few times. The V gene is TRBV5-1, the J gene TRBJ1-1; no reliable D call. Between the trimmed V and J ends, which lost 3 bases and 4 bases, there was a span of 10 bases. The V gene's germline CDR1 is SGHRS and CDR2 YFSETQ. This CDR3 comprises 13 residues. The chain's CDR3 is CASSWRTATEAFF. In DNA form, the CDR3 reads TGCGCCAGCAGCTGGAGAACAGCCACTGAAGCTTTCTTT.

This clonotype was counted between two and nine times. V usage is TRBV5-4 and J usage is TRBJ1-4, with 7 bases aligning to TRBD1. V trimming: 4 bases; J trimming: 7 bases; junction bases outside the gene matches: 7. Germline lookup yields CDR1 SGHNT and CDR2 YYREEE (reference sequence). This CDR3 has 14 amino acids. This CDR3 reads CASSPMGQTEKLFF. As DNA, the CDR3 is TGTGCCAGCAGCCCAATGGGACAGACTGAAAAACTGTTTTTT.

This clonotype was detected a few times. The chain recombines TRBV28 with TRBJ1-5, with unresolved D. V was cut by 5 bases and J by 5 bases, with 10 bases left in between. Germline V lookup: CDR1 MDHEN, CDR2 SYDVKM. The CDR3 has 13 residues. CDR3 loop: CASSMAAYQPQHF. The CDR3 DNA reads TGTGCCAGCAGTATGGCAGCTTATCAGCCCCAGCATTTT.

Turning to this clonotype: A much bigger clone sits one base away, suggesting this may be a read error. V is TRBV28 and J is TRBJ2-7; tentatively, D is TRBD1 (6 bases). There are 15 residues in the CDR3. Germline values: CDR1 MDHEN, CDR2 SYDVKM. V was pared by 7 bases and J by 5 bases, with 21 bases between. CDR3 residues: CASNPEGVANHEQYF. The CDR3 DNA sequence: TGTGCCAGCAACCCCGAGGGGGTAGCGAACCACGAGCAGTACTTC. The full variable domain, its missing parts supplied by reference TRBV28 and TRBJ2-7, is DVKVTQSSRYLVKRTGEKVFLECVQDMDHENMFWYRQDPGLGLRLIYFSYDVKMKEKGDIPEGYSVSREKKERFSLILESASTNQTSMYLCASNPEGVANHEQYFGPGTRLTVT.